The next 12 T cell receptor beta chains were all read from a single sample in a study of regulatory T cells in long-lasting Graves disease. Researchers made TCR beta libraries by using iRepertoire HTBI primers and running Arm-PCR on CDR3 regions. TCRdb fed the multiplex PCR reads into MiXCR, producing one record per CDR3 protein. This sample has roughly 530,000 distinct CDR3 sequences; 15% to 20% occur once, and the top ten carry approximately 25%. Time point of the sample: newly diagnosed GD, antithyroid drugs for less than 3 months. Scientists built the TCR library using RNA that was extracted from PBMCs. This sample was also put to use in a study of T cells in Graves' hyperthyroidism and ophthalmopathy.

The starting material was peripheral blood mononuclear cells (PBMCs), obtained at new diagnosis, from a patient treated with antithyroid drugs. These receptors came from a middle-aged woman with Graves disease.

This clonotype has a count of ten or more. The chain has TRBV2 and TRBJ2-5, with a possible D match to TRBD1 (6 bases). V was cut by 7 bases and J by 2 bases, with 11 bases left in between. Germline V gene data show CDR1 as SNHLY and CDR2 as FYNNEI. There are 13 residues in the CDR3. CDR3 loop: CASTTRGQETQYF. In DNA, the CDR3 is TGTGCCAGCACCACGAGGGGGCAAGAGACCCAGTACTTC.

This clonotype was counted many times. The chain uses TRBV30 and TRBJ2-5; TRBD2 aligns across 8 bases. The CDR3 length is 14 residues. Germline assignment: CDR1 GTSNPN and CDR2 SVGIG (reference sequence). V shed 0 bases and J 5 bases; nucleotides not matched to a gene: 5. The CDR3 reads CAWSVRGGTETQYF. For the CDR3, the DNA is TGTGCCTGGAGTGTACGGGGGGGCACCGAGACCCAGTACTTC.

This chain joins TRBV3-1 and TRBJ1-1, with 7 bases that match TRBD1. Germline V lookup: CDR1 LGHDT, CDR2 YNNKEL (reference sequence). V shed 1 base and J 11 bases; nucleotides not matched to a gene: 7. CDR3 length: 13 residues. The chain's CDR3 is CASSQVPTGSAFF. Here the CDR3 DNA reads TGTGCCAGCAGCCAAGTCCCGACAGGGAGTGCTTTCTTT. The complete variable domain, with remaining parts taken from reference TRBV3-1 and TRBJ1-1, reads DTAVSQTPKYLVTQMGNDKSIKCEQNLGHDTMYWYKQDSKKFLKIMFSYNNKELIINETVPNRFSPKSPDKAHLNLHINSLELGDSAVYFCASSQVPTGSAFFGQGTRLTVV.

Ten or more counts support this clonotype. The chain recombines TRBV5-1 with TRBJ2-1, with 9 nucleotides matching TRBD2. The CDR3 has 14 residues. Germline V gives CDR1 SGHRS, CDR2 YFSETQ. V lost 0 bases, J lost 13 bases, and 8 bases stayed unmatched. The CDR3 loop reads CASSLAVAGDPQFF. The DNA of the CDR3 is TGCGCCAGCAGCTTGGCCGTAGCGGGGGATCCTCAGTTCTTC.

The chain employs TRBV6-5 and TRBJ1-2; tentative D call: TRBD1 (6 bases). Germline values: CDR1 MNHEY, CDR2 SVGAGI. V was cut by 4 bases and J by 9 bases, with 15 bases left in between. There are 13 residues in the CDR3. The CDR3 loop is CASSSLSQGRYTF. The DNA for the CDR3 is TGTGCCAGCAGTTCCCTTTCTCAGGGGCGCTACACCTTC.

This clonotype has at least ten counts. This chain uses TRBV2 with TRBJ2-5; 8 bases align to TRBD2. Germline V gene data show CDR1 as SNHLY and CDR2 as FYNNEI. The CDR3 has 15 residues. J was trimmed by 9 bases and V by 1 base; bases with no gene match: 10. CDR3 in DNA: TGTGCCAGCAGTGAAGTCGGGGGGGCTATCCTGGCCCAGTACTTC. Its translation: CASSEVGGAILAQYF.

This clonotype has at least ten counts. The chain links TRBV27 to TRBJ2-1; 7 bases are a match to TRBD1. V lost 5 bases to trimming and J lost 2 bases; unmatched junction nucleotides: 6. The CDR3 length is 15 residues. The germline V gene encodes CDR1 MNHEY and CDR2 SMNVEV (reference sequence). CDR3 loop: CASSTGTATYNEQFF. CDR3 nucleotides: TGTGCCAGCAGTACCGGGACAGCGACCTACAATGAGCAGTTCTTC.

This clonotype came up many times. CDR3 DNA sequence: TGCGCCAGCAGAAGGGAAGGCGACTATGGCTACACCTTC. Protein product: CASRREGDYGYTF. The chain is built from TRBV5-1 and TRBJ1-2; D remains unclear. V was pared by 5 bases and J by 3 bases, with 11 bases between. Germline lookup yields CDR1 SGHRS and CDR2 YFSETQ. The CDR3 length is 13 residues.

This clonotype was seen ten or more times. V is TRBV2 and J is TRBJ1-3; 7 bases map to TRBD1. Trimming removed 7 bases from V and 3 bases from J; junction bases left unmatched: 9. The CDR3 loop spans 15 amino acids. Per germline, CDR1 SNHLY and CDR2 FYNNEI. CDR3 protein: CASNQQTGVGNTIYF. CDR3 nucleotides: TGTGCCAGCAACCAACAAACAGGGGTTGGAAACACCATATATTTT.

The genes are TRBV12-3 or TRBV12-4 and TRBJ2-1; D is unclear. The CDR3 is 15 residues long. V was pared by 3 bases and J by 3 bases, with 12 bases between. In DNA, the CDR3 is TGTGCCAGCAGTTTTTTTCCCTCCCTCTACAATGAGCAGTTCTTC. This translates into CASSFFPSLYNEQFF.

The sample holds a few counts of this clonotype. The V gene is TRBV3-1, the J gene TRBJ1-3; 8 bases match TRBD1. Germline CDR1 LGHDT, CDR2 YNNKEL (reference sequence). This CDR3 region has 18 residues. With V trimmed by 0 bases and J by 0 bases, 7 bases remained unmatched. The CDR3 protein is CASSQDRTGGVSGNTIYF. The CDR3 nucleotides are TGTGCCAGCAGCCAAGATAGAACAGGGGGGGTCTCTGGAAACACCATATATTTT.

In regard to this clonotype: It may be a read error: a sequence one base away is much more abundant. The chain is built from TRBV15 and TRBJ2-1; D is ambiguous. The ends were cut back, 0 bases at V and 2 bases at J, with 2 bases in the middle. The length of the CDR3 is 13 residues. CDR1 is LNHNV, CDR2 YYDKDF, per germline (reference sequence). CDR3 bases: TGTGCCACCAGCAGAGAGACCTACAATGAGCAGTTCTTC. Its translation is CATSRETYNEQFF.